Reported below is one TCR beta chain. Its antigen is unknown. This sample was taken from a study of T cells in women clearing cervical HPV infection. Study-wide background: Only a few women had HLA typing results available. Points from the study as a whole: Combining TCR richness with V gene abundances gave around 0.83 AUC.

Sequencing used immunoSEQ multiplex PCR; TCRdb keeps in-frame clones, though not all of them. This sample's table has some 20,000 clones. Dot-blot hybridization genotyped cervical HPV amplified with MY09/MY11 PCR. This receptor was taken from a woman between 18 and 70 years old with a cervical HPV16 infection that either progressed to CIN3+ or cleared (not recorded which). The sample taken for sequencing was blood buffy coat.

The CDR3 bases that were read are TGCGCCATCCTCCGTCCGGGTCATAAAGAGGAGACC. Amino acid sequence: CAILRPGHKEET. The full CDR3 reads CAILRPGHKEETQYF. The chain has TRBV5-1 and TRBJ2-5, with unresolved D. The CDR3 end falls 3 residues outside the read, so it is completed with the germline J gene. Germline V gene sequence: CDR1 SGHRS, CDR2 YFSETQ. With 9 bases removed from V and 5 bases from J, the gap between germline ends came to 23 bases. This CDR3 spans 15 amino acids.